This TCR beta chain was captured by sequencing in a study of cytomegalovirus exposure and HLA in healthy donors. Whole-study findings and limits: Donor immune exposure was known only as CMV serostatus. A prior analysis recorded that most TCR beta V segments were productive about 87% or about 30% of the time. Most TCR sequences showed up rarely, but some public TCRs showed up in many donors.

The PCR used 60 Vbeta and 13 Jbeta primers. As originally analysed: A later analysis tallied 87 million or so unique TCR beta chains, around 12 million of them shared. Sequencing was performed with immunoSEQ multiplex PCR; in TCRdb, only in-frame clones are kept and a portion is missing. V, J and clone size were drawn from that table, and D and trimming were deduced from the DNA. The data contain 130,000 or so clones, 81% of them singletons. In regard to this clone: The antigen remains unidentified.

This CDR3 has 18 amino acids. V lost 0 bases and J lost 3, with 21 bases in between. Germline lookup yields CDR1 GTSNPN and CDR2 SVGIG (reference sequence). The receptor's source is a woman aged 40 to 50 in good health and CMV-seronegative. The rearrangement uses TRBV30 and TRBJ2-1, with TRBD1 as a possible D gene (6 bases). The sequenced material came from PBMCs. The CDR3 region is CAWSVPAGVNYYYNEQFF. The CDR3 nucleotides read TGTGCCTGGAGTGTACCCGCAGGGGTAAACTACTACTACAATGAGCAGTTCTTC.